This TCR beta chain was sequenced for a study of T cells after yellow fever vaccination. Worth noting for this clonotype: The antigen is unknown.

CDR1 SNHLY and CDR2 FYNNEI come from the germline V gene. This CDR3 spans 16 amino acids. Trimming removed 4 bases at V and 10 bases at J, with 24 bases between. General observations from the study: Some clonotypes, a small share, were shared between CD4 and CD8 compartments. Sorted repertoires could include abundant contaminating clonotypes from bulk cells. Reappearance after the booster was observed for most primary-vaccination clones (96% CD4, more than 70% CD8).

TCRdb re-analysed the 5' RACE reads in MiXCR, keeping a single row per CDR3 protein. The repertoire holds hundreds of thousands of distinct CDR3 sequences, with around 3.6% as singletons. The clonotype was recovered from a man aged 18 to 35 who received the YFV17D yellow fever vaccine. The sample consisted of PBMCs, taken on the day of the yellow fever booster vaccination. The gene calls are TRBV2 and TRBJ2-3; maybe TRBD1 (7 bases). The DNA for the CDR3 is TGTGCCAGCAGTGGAGGAGGGGACAGTTCGCCCGGGGCGCAGTATTTT. It specifies CASSGGGDSSPGAQYF.